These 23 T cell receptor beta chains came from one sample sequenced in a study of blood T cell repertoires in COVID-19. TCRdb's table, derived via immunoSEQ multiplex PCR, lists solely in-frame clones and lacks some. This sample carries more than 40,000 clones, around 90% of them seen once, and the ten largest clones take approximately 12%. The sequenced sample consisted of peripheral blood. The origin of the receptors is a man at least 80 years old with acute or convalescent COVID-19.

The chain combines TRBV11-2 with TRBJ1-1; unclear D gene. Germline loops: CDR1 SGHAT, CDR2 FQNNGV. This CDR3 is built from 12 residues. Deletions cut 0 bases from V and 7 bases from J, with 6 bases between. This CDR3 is CASSLDRGEAFF. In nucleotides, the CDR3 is TGTGCCAGCAGCTTAGATCGAGGTGAAGCTTTCTTT.

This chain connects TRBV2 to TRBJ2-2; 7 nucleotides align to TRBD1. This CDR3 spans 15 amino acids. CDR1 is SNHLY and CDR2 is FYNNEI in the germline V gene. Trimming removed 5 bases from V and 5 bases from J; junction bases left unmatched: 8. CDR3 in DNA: TGTGCCAGCAGTTACAGGGGTTCCCGGACCGGGGAGCTGTTTTTT. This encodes CASSYRGSRTGELFF.

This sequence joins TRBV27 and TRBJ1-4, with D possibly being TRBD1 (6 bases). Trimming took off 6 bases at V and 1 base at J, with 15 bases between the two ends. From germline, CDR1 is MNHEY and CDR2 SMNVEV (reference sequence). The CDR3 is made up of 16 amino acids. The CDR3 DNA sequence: TGTGCCAGCAGACCCCGGGGGGGCATAACTAATGAAAAACTGTTTTTT. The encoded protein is CASRPRGGITNEKLFF. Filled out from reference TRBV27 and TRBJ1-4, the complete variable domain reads EAQVTQNPRYLITVTGKKLTVTCSQNMNHEYMSWYRQDPGLGLRQIYYSMNVEVTDKGDVPEGYKVSRKEKRNFPLILESPSPNQTSLYFCASRPRGGITNEKLFFGSGTQLSVL.

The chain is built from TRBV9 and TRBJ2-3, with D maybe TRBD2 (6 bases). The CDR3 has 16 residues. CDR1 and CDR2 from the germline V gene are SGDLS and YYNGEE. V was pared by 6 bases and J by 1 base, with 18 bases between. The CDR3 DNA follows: TGTGCCAGCAACTTTCCGGGCGGGGTGGGCACAGATACGCAGTATTTT. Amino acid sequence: CASNFPGGVGTDTQYF.

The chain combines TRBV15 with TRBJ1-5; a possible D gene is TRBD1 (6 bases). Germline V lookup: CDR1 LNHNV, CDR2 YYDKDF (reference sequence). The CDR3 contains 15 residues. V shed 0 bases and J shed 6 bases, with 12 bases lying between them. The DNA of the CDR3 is TGTGCCACCAGCAGAGATTTGGGGGCTGGTCAGCCCCAGCATTTT. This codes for CATSRDLGAGQPQHF.

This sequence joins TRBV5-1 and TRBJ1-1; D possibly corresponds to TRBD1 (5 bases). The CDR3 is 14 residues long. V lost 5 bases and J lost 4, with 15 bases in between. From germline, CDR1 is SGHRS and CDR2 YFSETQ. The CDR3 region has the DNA TGCGCCAGCAGTTTTACTGCAGGGTCCACTGAAGCTTTCTTT. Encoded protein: CASSFTAGSTEAFF.

CDR3 residues: CAWSVGTGYEQYF. CDR3 DNA sequence: TGTGCCTGGAGTGTAGGGACTGGCTACGAGCAGTACTTC. This sequence joins TRBV30 and TRBJ2-7; D might be TRBD2 (6 bases). The CDR3 has 13 amino acids. V lost 0 bases to trimming and J lost 3 bases, with 9 bases between them. Germline-derived CDR1 and CDR2 are GTSNPN and SVGIG (reference sequence).

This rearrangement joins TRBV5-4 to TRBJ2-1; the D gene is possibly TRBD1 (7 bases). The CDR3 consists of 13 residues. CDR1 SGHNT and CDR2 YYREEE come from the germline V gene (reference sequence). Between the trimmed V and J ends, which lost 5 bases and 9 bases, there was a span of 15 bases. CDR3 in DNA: TGTGCCAGCAGTTGGACTAACAGGGGTGAGCAGTTCTTC. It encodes CASSWTNRGEQFF.

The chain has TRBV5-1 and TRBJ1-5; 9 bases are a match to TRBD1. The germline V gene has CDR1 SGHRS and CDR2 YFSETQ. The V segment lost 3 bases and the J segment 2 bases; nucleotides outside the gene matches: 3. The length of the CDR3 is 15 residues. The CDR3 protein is CASSWTGAGNQPQHF. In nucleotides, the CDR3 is TGCGCCAGCAGCTGGACAGGGGCGGGCAATCAGCCCCAGCATTTT.

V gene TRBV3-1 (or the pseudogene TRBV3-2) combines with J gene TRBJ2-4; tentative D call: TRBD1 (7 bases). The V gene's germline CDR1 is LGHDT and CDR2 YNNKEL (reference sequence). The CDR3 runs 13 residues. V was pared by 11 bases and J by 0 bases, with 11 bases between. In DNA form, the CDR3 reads TGTGCCGCGGGACAGCTAGCCAAAAACATTCAGTACTTC. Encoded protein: CAAGQLAKNIQYF.

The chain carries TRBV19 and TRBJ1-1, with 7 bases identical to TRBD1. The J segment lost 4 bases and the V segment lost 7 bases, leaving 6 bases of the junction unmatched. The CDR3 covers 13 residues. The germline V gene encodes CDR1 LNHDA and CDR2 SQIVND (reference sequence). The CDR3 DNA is TGTGCCAGTAAGTACAGGGGTTCCACTGAAGCTTTCTTT. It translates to CASKYRGSTEAFF.

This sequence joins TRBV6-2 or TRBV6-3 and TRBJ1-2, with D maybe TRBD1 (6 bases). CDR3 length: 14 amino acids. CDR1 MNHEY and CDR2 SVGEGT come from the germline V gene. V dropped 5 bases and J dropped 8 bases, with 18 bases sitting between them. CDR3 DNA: TGTGCCAGCAGTCCAAGGCGGGGGGGCGCAGGCTACACCTTC. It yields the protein CASSPRRGGAGYTF.

Written as DNA, the CDR3 is TGTGCCAGCAGCCCAGACAGGGTGTGGACCGGGGAGCTGTTTTTT. As protein: CASSPDRVWTGELFF. The gene calls are TRBV7-9 and TRBJ2-2; TRBD1 aligns across 7 bases. This CDR3 is 15 amino acids long. Germline trimming cut 5 bases from V and 5 bases from J; bases unmatched to any gene: 8. Germline assignment: CDR1 SEHNR and CDR2 FQNEAQ (reference sequence).

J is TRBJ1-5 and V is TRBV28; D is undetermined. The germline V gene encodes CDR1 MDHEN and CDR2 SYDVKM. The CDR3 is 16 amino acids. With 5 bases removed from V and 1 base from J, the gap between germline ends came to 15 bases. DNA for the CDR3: TGTGCCAGCAGTCCCGGGCGGGTGGGGAGCAATCAGCCCCAGCATTTT. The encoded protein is CASSPGRVGSNQPQHF.

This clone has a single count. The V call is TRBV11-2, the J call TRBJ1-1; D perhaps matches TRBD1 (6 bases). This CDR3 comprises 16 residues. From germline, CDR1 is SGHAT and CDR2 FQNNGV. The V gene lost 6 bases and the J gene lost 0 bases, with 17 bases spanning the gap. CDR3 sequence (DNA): TGTGCCAGCAGACCGGTTAGGGGGTTCATGAACACTGAAGCTTTCTTT. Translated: CASRPVRGFMNTEAFF. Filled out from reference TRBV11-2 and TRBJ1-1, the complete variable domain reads EAGVAQSPRYKIIEKRQSVAFWCNPISGHATLYWYQQILGQGPKLLIQFQNNGVVDDSQLPKDRFSAERLKGVDSTLKIQPAKLEDSAVYLCASRPVRGFMNTEAFFGQGTRLTVV.

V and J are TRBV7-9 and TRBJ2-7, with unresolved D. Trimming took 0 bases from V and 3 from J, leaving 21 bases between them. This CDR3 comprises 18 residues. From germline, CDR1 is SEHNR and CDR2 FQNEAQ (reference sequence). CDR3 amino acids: CASSLAQSWAGMFYEQYF. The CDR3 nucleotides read TGTGCCAGCAGCTTAGCGCAGAGCTGGGCTGGTATGTTCTACGAGCAGTACTTC.

The CDR3, as DNA: TGTGCCACCAGTGATGGGACAGGGCGGAGGGAGACCCAGTACTTC. Translating it yields CATSDGTGRRETQYF. The chain carries TRBV24-1 and TRBJ2-5; 9 nucleotides agree with TRBD1. V dropped 3 bases and J dropped 5; count of bases not matched to a gene: 6. Germline CDR1 reads KGHDR; CDR2 reads SFDVKD. The CDR3 spans 15 residues.

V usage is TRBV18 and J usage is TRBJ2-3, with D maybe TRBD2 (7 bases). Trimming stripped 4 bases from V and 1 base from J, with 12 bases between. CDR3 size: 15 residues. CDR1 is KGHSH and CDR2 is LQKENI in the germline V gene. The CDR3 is CASSLRGAGTDTQYF. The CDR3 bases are TGTGCCAGCTCACTTCGGGGGGCGGGCACAGATACGCAGTATTTT. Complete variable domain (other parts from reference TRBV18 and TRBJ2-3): NAGVMQNPRHLVRRRGQEARLRCSPMKGHSHVYWYRQLPEEGLKFMVYLQKENIIDESGMPKERFSAEFPKEGPSILRIQQVVRGDSAAYFCASSLRGAGTDTQYFGPGTRLTVL.

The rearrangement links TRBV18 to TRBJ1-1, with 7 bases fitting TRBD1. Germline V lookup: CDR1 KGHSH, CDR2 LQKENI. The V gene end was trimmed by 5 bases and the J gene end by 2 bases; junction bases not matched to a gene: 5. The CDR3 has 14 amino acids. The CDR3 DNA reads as TGTGCCAGCTCAGAACAGGGGCTCAACACTGAAGCTTTCTTT. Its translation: CASSEQGLNTEAFF.

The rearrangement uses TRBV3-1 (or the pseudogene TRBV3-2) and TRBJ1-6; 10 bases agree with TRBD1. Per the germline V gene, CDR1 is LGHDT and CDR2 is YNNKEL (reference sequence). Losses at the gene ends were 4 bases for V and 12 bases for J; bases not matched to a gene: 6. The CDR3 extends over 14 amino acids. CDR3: CASSRLDRGKPLHF. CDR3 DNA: TGTGCCAGCAGCCGCTTGGACAGGGGGAAACCCCTCCACTTT.

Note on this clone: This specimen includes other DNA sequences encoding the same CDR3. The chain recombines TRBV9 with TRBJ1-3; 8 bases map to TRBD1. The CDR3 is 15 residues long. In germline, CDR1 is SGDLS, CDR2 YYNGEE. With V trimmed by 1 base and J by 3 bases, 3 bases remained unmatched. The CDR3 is CASSVQGASGNTIYF. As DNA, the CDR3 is TGTGCCAGCAGCGTACAGGGGGCAAGTGGAAACACCATATATTTT.

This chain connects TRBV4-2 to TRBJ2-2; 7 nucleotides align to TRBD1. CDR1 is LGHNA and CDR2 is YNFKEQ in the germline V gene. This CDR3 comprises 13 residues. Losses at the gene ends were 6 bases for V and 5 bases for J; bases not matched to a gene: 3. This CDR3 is CASRNRGTGELFF. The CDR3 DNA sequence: TGTGCCAGCAGGAACAGGGGTACCGGGGAGCTGTTTTTT.

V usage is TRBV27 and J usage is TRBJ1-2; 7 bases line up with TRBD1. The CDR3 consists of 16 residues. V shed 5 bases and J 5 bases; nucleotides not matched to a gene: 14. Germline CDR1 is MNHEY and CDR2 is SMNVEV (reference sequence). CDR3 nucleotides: TGTGCCAGCAGTACTACCGGGACAGCCGCCTTATATGGCTACACCTTC. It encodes CASSTTGTAALYGYTF.